This is a list of T cell receptor beta chains from one sample in a study of shared clonotypes between healthy human individuals. Only in-frame clones appear in the TCRdb table, and some are missing; sequencing was by immunoSEQ multiplex PCR. The sample includes about 2 million clones, less than 95% of them seen just once. Sequencing was performed on naive CD8+ T cells sorted from blood. These receptors were obtained from a man in his late teens or twenties in good health. Both conserved end residues are part of each CDR3. The order of the fields is J gene, D gene, V gene, clone size, CDR3 protein, CDR3 DNA. A D gene is named only where the DNA matches it firmly. The size field is filled for only some rows; it gives once, few, many or a size class.

TRBJ1-5	.	TRBV2	once	CASSDPGGNQPQHF	TGTGCCAGCAGTGACCCGGGGGGCAATCAGCCCCAGCATTTT
TRBJ2-1	.	TRBV4-3	.	CASSQGGGGYYNEQFF	TGCGCCAGCAGCCAAGGAGGCGGCGGGTATTACAATGAGCAGTTCTTC
TRBJ1-1	TRBD1	TRBV13	.	CASSLSDTGDTEAFF	TGTGCCAGCAGCTTATCGGACACAGGGGACACTGAAGCTTTCTTT
TRBJ1-2	.	TRBV5-5	.	CASSLALLGYTF	TGTGCCAGCAGCTTGGCCCTCTTAGGCTACACCTTC
TRBJ1-4	TRBD1	TRBV28	.	CASSPGTGLDEKLFF	TGTGCCAGCAGTCCCGGGACAGGGCTTGATGAAAAACTGTTTTTT
TRBJ2-2	.	TRBV28	.	CASQFLGRMNTGELFF	TGTGCCAGCCAATTTCTGGGACGGATGAACACCGGGGAGCTGTTTTTT
TRBJ2-5	.	TRBV13	.	CASSGRETQETQYF	TGTGCCAGCAGCGGCAGGGAAACCCAAGAGACCCAGTACTTC
TRBJ1-2	TRBD1	TRBV4-2	few	CASSLQGTYGYTF	TGTGCCAGCAGCCTACAGGGGACCTATGGCTACACCTTC
TRBJ1-5	TRBD1	TRBV27	.	CASSSGTGTNQPQHF	TGTGCCAGCAGTTCCGGGACAGGGACCAATCAGCCCCAGCATTTT
TRBJ2-7	.	TRBV5-1	.	CASRYTGGNYEQYF	TGCGCCAGCAGATATACAGGTGGGAACTACGAGCAGTACTTC
TRBJ1-5	.	TRBV28	.	CASSLFSGLDQPQHF	TGTGCCAGCAGTTTATTCTCAGGGCTGGATCAGCCCCAGCATTTT
TRBJ1-1	.	TRBV7-9	.	CASSLVGYAFF	TGTGCCAGCAGCTTAGTCGGATACGCTTTCTTT
TRBJ2-7	.	TRBV7-9	.	CASSTSTGADLYEQYF	TGTGCCAGCAGCACGTCGACGGGGGCAGACCTCTACGAGCAGTACTTC
TRBJ2-3	.	TRBV5-4	.	CASSFWGARDTQYF	TGTGCCAGCAGCTTTTGGGGGGCGAGAGATACGCAGTATTTT
TRBJ2-1	.	TRBV6-5	.	CASSYSYTPGYEQFF	TGTGCCAGCAGTTACTCGTATACCCCAGGGTATGAGCAGTTCTTC
TRBJ2-7	TRBD2	TRBV13	few	CASSLGLAVDEQYF	TGTGCCAGCAGCCTCGGACTAGCGGTGGACGAGCAGTACTTC
TRBJ2-5	.	TRBV27	.	CASSLVQGAVTQYF	TGTGCCAGCAGTTTAGTACAGGGAGCGGTGACCCAGTACTTC
TRBJ1-5	.	TRBV28	.	CASSFGAVSNQPQHF	TGTGCCAGCAGTTTCGGGGCAGTCAGCAATCAGCCCCAGCATTTT
TRBJ2-7	.	TRBV4-1	.	CASSQDETGWAYEQYF	TGCGCCAGCAGCCAAGATGAGACAGGATGGGCCTACGAGCAGTACTTC
TRBJ1-2	TRBD1	TRBV28	.	CASSSDRGNGYTF	TGTGCCAGCAGTTCGGACAGGGGGAATGGCTACACCTTC
TRBJ2-1	.	TRBV6-5	.	CASEGPDNEQFF	TGTGCCAGCGAGGGCCCGGACAATGAGCAGTTCTTC
TRBJ2-7	.	TRBV19	.	CASSPAGPSSYEQYF	TGTGCCAGTAGTCCTGCGGGACCGAGCTCCTACGAGCAGTACTTC
TRBJ2-3	TRBD1	TRBV27	.	CASSPLGPGQGVADTQYF	TGTGCCAGCAGCCCTTTGGGACCGGGCCAGGGGGTGGCAGATACGCAGTATTTT
TRBJ2-7	.	TRBV9	once	CASSPGAGGDYEQYF	TGTGCCAGCAGCCCCGGGGCAGGGGGGGACTACGAGCAGTACTTC
TRBJ2-1	.	TRBV6-5	.	CASRLSDGAMDEQFF	TGTGCCAGCAGGCTATCGGACGGGGCTATGGATGAGCAGTTCTTC
TRBJ1-5	.	TRBV30	.	CAWSPAISNQPQHF	TGTGCCTGGAGTCCGGCTATTAGCAATCAGCCCCAGCATTTT
TRBJ2-3	TRBD1	TRBV10-1	.	CASQPGQGTRGLDTQYF	TGCGCCAGTCAACCGGGACAGGGGACCCGTGGCTTGGATACGCAGTATTTT